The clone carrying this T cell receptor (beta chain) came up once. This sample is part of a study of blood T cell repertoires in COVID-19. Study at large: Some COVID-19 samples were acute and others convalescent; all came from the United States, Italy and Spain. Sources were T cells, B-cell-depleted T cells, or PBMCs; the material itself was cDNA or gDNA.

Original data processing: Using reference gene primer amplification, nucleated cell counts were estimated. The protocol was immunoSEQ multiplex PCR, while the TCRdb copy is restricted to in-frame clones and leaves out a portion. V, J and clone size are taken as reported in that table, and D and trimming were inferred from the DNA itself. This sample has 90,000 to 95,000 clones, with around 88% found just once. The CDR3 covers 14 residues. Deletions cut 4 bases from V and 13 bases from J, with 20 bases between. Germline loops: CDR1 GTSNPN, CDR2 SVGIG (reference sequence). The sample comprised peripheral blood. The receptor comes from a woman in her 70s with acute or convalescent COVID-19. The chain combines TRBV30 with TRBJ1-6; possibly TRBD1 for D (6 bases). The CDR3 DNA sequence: TGTGCCTGGAAGCCTGGCAGGGGTCTTTCGCCCCTCCACTTT. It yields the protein CAWKPGRGLSPLHF.